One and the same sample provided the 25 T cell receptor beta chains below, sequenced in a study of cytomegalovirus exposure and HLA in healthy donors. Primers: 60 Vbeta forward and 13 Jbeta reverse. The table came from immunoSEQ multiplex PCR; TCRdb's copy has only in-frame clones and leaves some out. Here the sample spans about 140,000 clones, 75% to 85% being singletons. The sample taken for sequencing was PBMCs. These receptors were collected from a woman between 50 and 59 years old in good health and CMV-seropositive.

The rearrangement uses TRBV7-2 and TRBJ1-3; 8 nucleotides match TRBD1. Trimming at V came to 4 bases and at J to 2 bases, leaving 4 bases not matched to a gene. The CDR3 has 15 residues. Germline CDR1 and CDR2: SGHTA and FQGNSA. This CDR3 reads CASSSRTGPGNTIYF. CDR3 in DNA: TGTGCCAGCAGCTCAAGGACAGGGCCTGGAAACACCATATATTTT.

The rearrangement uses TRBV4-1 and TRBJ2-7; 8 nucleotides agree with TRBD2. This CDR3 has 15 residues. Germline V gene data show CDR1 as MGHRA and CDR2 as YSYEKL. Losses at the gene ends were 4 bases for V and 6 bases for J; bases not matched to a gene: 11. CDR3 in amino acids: CASSPPGLVVGEQYF. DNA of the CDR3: TGCGCCAGCAGCCCTCCGGGACTAGTGGTAGGCGAGCAGTACTTC.

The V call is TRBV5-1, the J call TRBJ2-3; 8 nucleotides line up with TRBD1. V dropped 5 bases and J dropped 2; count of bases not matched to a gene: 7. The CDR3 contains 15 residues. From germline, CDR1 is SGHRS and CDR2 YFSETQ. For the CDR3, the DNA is TGCGCCAGCAGTCGGCCGGGACAGGCCACAGATACGCAGTATTTT. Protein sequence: CASSRPGQATDTQYF.

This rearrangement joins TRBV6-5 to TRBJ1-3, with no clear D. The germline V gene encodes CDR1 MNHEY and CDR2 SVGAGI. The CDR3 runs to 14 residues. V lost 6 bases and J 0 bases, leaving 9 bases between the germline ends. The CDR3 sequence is CASSRLSSGNTIYF. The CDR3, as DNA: TGTGCCAGCAGCCGACTCAGCTCTGGAAACACCATATATTTT.

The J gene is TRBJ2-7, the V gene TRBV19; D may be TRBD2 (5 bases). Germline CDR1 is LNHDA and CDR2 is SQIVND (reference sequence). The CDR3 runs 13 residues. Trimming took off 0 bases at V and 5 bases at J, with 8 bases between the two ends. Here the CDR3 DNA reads TGTGCCAGTAGTATAGATTTCGGGAACGAGCAGTACTTC. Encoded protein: CASSIDFGNEQYF.

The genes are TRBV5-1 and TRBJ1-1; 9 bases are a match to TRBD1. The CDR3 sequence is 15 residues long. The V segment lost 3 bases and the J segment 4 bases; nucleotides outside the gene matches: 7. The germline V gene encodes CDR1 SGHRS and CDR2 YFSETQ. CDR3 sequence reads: CASSWVTGGGTEAFF. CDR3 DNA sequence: TGCGCCAGCAGCTGGGTGACAGGGGGGGGCACTGAAGCTTTCTTT.

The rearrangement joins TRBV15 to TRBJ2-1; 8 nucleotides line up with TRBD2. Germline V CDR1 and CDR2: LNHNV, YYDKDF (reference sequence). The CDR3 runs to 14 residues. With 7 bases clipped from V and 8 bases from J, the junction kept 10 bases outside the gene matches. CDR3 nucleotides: TGTGCCACCAAACGAAGCGGGAGTGGTGATGAGCAGTTCTTC. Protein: CATKRSGSGDEQFF.

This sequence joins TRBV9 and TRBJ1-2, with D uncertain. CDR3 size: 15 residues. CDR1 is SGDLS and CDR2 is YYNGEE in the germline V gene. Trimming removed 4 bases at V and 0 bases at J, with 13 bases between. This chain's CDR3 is CASSQVGSSNYGYTF. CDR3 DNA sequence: TGTGCCAGCAGCCAAGTGGGGAGTTCTAACTATGGCTACACCTTC.

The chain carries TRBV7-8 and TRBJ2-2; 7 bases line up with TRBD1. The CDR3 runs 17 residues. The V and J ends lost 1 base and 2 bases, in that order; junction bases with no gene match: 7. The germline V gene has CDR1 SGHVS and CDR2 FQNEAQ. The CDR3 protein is CASSLGGQTFNTGELFF. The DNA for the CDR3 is TGTGCCAGCAGCTTAGGGGGACAGACTTTCAACACCGGGGAGCTGTTTTTT.

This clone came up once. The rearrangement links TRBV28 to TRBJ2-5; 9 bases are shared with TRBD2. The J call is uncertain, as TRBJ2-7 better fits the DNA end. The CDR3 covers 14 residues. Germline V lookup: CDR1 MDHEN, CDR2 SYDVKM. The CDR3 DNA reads TGTGCCAGCAGCCCGGTAGCGGGAGCCCACGAGCAGTACTTC. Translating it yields CASSPVAGAHEQYF.

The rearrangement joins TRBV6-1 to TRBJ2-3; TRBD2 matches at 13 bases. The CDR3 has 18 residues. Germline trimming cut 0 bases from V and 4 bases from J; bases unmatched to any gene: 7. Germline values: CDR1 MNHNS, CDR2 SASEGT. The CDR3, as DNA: TGTGCCAGCAGTGAAGCCCCCTGGACTAGCGGGAGTCCAGATACGCAGTATTTT. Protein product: CASSEAPWTSGSPDTQYF.

CDR3: CASSRLGSSYNSPLHF. DNA of the CDR3: TGTGCCAGCAGTCGACTCGGGAGCTCCTATAATTCACCCCTCCACTTT. The chain is built from TRBV27 and TRBJ1-6; D ambiguous. The CDR3 runs 16 residues. Trimming left V 5 bases short and J 0 bases short, with 11 bases between. Germline values: CDR1 MNHEY, CDR2 SMNVEV (reference sequence).

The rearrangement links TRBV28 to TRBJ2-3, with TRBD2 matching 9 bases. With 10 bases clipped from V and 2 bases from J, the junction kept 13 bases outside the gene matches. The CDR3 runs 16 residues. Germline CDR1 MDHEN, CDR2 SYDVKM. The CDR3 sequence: CAISRGAGGYTDTQYF. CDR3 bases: TGTGCCATCTCCCGGGGGGCGGGAGGGTACACAGATACGCAGTATTTT.

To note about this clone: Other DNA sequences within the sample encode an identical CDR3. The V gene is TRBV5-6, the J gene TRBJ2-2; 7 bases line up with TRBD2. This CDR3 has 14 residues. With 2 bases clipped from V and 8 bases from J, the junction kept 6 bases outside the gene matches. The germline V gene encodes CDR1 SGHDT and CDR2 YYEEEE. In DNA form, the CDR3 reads TGTGCCAGCAGCTTTCTGGGGGGGACTGGGGAGCTGTTTTTT. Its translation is CASSFLGGTGELFF.

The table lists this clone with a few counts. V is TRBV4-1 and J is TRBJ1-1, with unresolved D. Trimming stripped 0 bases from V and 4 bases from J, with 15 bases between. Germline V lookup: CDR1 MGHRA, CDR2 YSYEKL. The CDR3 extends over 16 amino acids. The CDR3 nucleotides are TGCGCCAGCAGCCAAGACGGGTCCATTATGGGCACTGAAGCTTTCTTT. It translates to CASSQDGSIMGTEAFF.

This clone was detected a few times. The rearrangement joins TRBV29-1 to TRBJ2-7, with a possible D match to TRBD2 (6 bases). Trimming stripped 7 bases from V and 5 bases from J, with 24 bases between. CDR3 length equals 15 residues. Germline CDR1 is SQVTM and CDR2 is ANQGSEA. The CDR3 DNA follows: TGCAGCGCCGGGACCCTTACTAGCACCGTGGACGAGCAGTACTTC. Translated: CSAGTLTSTVDEQYF.

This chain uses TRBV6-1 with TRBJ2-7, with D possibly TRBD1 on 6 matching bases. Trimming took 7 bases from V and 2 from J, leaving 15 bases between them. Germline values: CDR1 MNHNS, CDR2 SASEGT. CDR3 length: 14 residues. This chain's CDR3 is CASIRTVLPYEQYF. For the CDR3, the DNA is TGTGCCAGCATTCGGACAGTCCTACCCTACGAGCAGTACTTC.

The CDR3 sequence: CASSELWGPGELFF. DNA of the CDR3: TGTGCCAGCAGTGAATTATGGGGCCCCGGGGAGCTGTTTTTT. The chain uses TRBV25-1 and TRBJ2-2; possible D gene TRBD1, 5 bases. This CDR3 region has 14 residues. Germline V gene sequence: CDR1 MGHDK, CDR2 SYGVNS. V was pared by 1 base and J by 6 bases, with 9 bases between. Variable domain in full (rest from reference TRBV25-1 and TRBJ2-2): EADIYQTPRYLVIGTGKKITLECSQTMGHDKMYWYQQDPGMELHLIHYSYGVNSTEKGDLSSESTVSRIRTEHFPLTLESARPSHTSQYLCASSELWGPGELFFGEGSRLTVL.

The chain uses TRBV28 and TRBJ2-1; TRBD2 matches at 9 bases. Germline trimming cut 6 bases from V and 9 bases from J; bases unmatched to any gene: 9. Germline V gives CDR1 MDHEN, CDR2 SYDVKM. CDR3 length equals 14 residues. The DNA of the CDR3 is TGTGCCAGCAGCCCCCGGCGAGCGGGAGGTGAGCAGTTCTTC. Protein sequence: CASSPRRAGGEQFF.

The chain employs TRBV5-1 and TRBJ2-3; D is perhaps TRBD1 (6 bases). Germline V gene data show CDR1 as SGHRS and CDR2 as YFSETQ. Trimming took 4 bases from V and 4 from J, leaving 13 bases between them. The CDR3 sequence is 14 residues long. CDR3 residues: CASSTGLAADTQYF. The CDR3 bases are TGCGCCAGCAGCACAGGGCTAGCCGCAGATACGCAGTATTTT.

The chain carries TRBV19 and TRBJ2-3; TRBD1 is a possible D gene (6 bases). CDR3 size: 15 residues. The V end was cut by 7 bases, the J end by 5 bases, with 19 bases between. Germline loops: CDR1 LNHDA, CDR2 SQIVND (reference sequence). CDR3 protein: CASTGSRGGIDTQYF. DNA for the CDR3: TGTGCCAGTACGGGTTCCAGGGGCGGCATAGATACGCAGTATTTT.

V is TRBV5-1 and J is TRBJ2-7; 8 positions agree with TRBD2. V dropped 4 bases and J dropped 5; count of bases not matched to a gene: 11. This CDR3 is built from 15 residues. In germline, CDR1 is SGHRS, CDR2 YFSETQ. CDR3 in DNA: TGCGCCAGCAGCGCATCCGGGACTAGTCCCGACGAGCAGTACTTC. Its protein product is CASSASGTSPDEQYF. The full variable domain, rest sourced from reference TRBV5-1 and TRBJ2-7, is KAGVTQTPRYLIKTRGQQVTLSCSPISGHRSVSWYQQTPGQGLQFLFEYFSETQRNKGNFPGRFSGRQFSNSRSEMNVSTLELGDSALYLCASSASGTSPDEQYFGPGTRLTVT.

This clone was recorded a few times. CDR3 amino acids: CASSPTTGGEGYTF. The CDR3 DNA is TGTGCCAGCTCACCTACCACAGGGGGCGAGGGCTACACCTTC. The gene calls are TRBV18 and TRBJ1-2; TRBD1 matches 9 bases. Per germline, CDR1 KGHSH and CDR2 LQKENI. The CDR3 has 14 residues. V gave up 3 bases and J gave up 8 bases; unmatched junction bases: 7.

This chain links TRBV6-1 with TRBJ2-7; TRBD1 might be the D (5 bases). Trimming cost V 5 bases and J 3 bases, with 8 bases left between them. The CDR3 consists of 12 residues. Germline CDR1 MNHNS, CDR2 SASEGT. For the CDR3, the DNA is TGTGCCAGCAGTTCCCAGGGCTACGAGCAGTACTTC. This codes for CASSSQGYEQYF.

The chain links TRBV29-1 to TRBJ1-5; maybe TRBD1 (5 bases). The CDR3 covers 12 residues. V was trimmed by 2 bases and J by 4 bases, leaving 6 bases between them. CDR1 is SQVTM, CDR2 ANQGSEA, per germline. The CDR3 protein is CSVERGNQPQHF. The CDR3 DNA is TGCAGCGTTGAAAGGGGTAATCAGCCCCAGCATTTT.